Shown below are 12 T cell receptor beta chains from a single sample sequenced in a study of shared clonotypes between healthy human individuals. Repertoires were generated with immunoSEQ multiplex PCR, while TCRdb's copy carries only in-frame clones and drops some. The sample has hundreds of thousands of clones, 72% seen once. Sequenced: memory CD4+ T cells sorted from blood. The subset here: CD45RA-negative fraction. The receptors derive from a woman aged 25 to 45 in good health.

V and J are TRBV7-6 and TRBJ2-1, with 8 bases identical to TRBD2. The CDR3 is 14 amino acids. Germline-derived CDR1 and CDR2 are SGHVS and FNYEAQ. The J segment lost 9 bases and the V segment lost 5 bases, leaving 9 bases of the junction unmatched. The CDR3 protein is CASSRQGAGAEQFF. CDR3 bases: TGTGCCAGCAGCCGTCAAGGAGCGGGAGCTGAGCAGTTCTTC.

The gene calls are TRBV5-4 and TRBJ2-7, with unresolved D. The CDR3 covers 14 residues. Germline V CDR1 and CDR2: SGHNT, YYREEE (reference sequence). The V end lost 2 bases, the J end lost 3 bases, and 12 bases lay between the germline ends. CDR3 amino acids: CASSLSLDDYEQYF. Here the CDR3 DNA reads TGTGCCAGCAGCTTATCGTTGGACGACTACGAGCAGTACTTC.

This sequence joins TRBV11-2 and TRBJ2-1; the match to TRBD1 covers 7 bases. The junction had 6 bases not matched to a gene; V was cut back by 7 bases and J by 9 bases. CDR3 size: 12 residues. CDR1 is SGHAT, CDR2 FQNNGV, per germline. The CDR3 sequence: CASNEGAREQFF. DNA for the CDR3: TGTGCCAGCAATGAGGGGGCCCGTGAGCAGTTCTTC.

The rearrangement links TRBV2 to TRBJ2-3; TRBD2 is a possible D gene (5 bases). V gave up 11 bases and J gave up 3 bases, with 15 bases separating them. CDR1 is SNHLY and CDR2 is FYNNEI in the germline V gene. CDR3 length: 13 amino acids. The CDR3 sequence is CALKAGRTDTQYF. The CDR3 DNA reads as TGTGCCCTCAAGGCGGGTAGGACAGATACGCAGTATTTT.

There are many counts of this clone. This rearrangement joins TRBV5-5 to TRBJ1-2, with a tentative D call TRBD1 (5 bases). The CDR3 has 14 residues. Germline lookup yields CDR1 SGHKS and CDR2 YYEKEE (reference sequence). Deletions cut 6 bases from V and 3 bases from J, with 15 bases between. The CDR3 bases are TGTGCCAGCACCTCCGGGACGCGGGACTATGGCTACACCTTC. Translation: CASTSGTRDYGYTF. Variable domain in full (rest from reference TRBV5-5 and TRBJ1-2): DAGVTQSPTHLIKTRGQQVTLRCSPISGHKSVSWYQQVLGQGPQFIFQYYEKEERGRGNFPDRFSARQFPNYSSELNVNALLLGDSALYLCASTSGTRDYGYTFGSGTRLTVV.

This clone showed up just once. This may stem from a read error, because a much larger clone lies one nucleotide away. The chain employs TRBV5-6 and TRBJ1-2, with 7 positions matching TRBD1. The CDR3 runs to 14 residues. Germline-derived CDR1 and CDR2 are SGHDT and YYEEEE. J was trimmed by 2 bases and V by 4 bases; bases with no gene match: 5. DNA for the CDR3: TGTGCCAGCAGCCCTAAGACAGGGAACTATGGCTACACCTTC. Translating gives CASSPKTGNYGYTF.

This chain links TRBV4-1 with TRBJ2-7; D is unclear. The CDR3 has 16 residues. Trimming cost V 0 bases and J 2 bases, with 14 bases left between them. Looked up from germline, CDR1 is MGHRA and CDR2 is YSYEKL. In DNA form, the CDR3 reads TGCGCCAGCAGCCAAGATATCCAGGAGCGAGCCTACGAGCAGTACTTC. The encoded protein is CASSQDIQERAYEQYF.

The chain carries TRBV11-1 and TRBJ2-5, with TRBD1 identical over 7 bases. This CDR3 has 17 amino acids. With V trimmed by 3 bases and J by 2 bases, 12 bases remained unmatched. Germline loops: CDR1 SGHAT, CDR2 FQDESV (reference sequence). The CDR3 DNA sequence: TGTGCCAGCAGCTTCGGCTCCGACGACAGGGTGCAAGAGACCCAGTACTTC. Its translation is CASSFGSDDRVQETQYF. The full variable domain, completed using reference TRBV11-1 and TRBJ2-5, is EAEVAQSPRYKITEKSQAVAFWCDPISGHATLYWYRQILGQGPELLVQFQDESVVDDSQLPKDRFSAERLKGVDSTLKIQPAELGDSAMYLCASSFGSDDRVQETQYFGPGTRLLVL.

This rearrangement joins TRBV11-3 to TRBJ1-5; D is undetermined. V was shortened by 5 bases and J by 1 base, with 12 bases between the two germline ends. The V gene's germline CDR1 is SGHNT and CDR2 YENEEA. The CDR3 loop spans 15 amino acids. CDR3 in DNA: TGTGCCAGCAGCCCCACGGCATTGAGCAATCAGCCCCAGCATTTT. Its protein is CASSPTALSNQPQHF. The whole variable domain, remainder taken from reference TRBV11-3 and TRBJ1-5, is EAGVVQSPRYKIIEKKQPVAFWCNPISGHNTLYWYLQNLGQGPELLIRYENEEAVDDSQLPKDRFSAERLKGVDSTLKIQPAELGDSAVYLCASSPTALSNQPQHFGDGTRLSIL.

V is TRBV5-1 and J is TRBJ2-1; 14 nucleotides line up with TRBD2. V shed 4 bases and J 8 bases; nucleotides not matched to a gene: 5. The CDR3 has 15 residues. Germline V lookup: CDR1 SGHRS, CDR2 YFSETQ. CDR3 DNA: TGCGCCAGCAGCCCGGGGACTAGCGGGAGAGATGAGCAGTTCTTC. It yields the protein CASSPGTSGRDEQFF.

About this clone: Different DNA sequences within this sample yield the same CDR3. This chain links TRBV28 with TRBJ1-2; TRBD1 matches at 7 bases. V was pared by 5 bases and J by 8 bases, with 8 bases of the junction left unmatched. The germline gives CDR1 MDHEN, CDR2 SYDVKM. The CDR3 spans 13 residues. The CDR3 coding sequence is TGTGCCAGCAGTCTCGACAGGGTCGGAGGCTACACCTTC. Protein sequence: CASSLDRVGGYTF.

The gene calls are TRBV7-9 and TRBJ2-7; 8 bases align to TRBD2. Unmatched junction bases numbered 6, after V lost 2 bases and J lost 12 bases. The CDR3 consists of 12 residues. The germline V gene encodes CDR1 SEHNR and CDR2 FQNEAQ (reference sequence). CDR3 coding DNA: TGTGCCAGCAGCTTAAAAGGACTAGCTTTGTACTTC. The encoded protein is CASSLKGLALYF.